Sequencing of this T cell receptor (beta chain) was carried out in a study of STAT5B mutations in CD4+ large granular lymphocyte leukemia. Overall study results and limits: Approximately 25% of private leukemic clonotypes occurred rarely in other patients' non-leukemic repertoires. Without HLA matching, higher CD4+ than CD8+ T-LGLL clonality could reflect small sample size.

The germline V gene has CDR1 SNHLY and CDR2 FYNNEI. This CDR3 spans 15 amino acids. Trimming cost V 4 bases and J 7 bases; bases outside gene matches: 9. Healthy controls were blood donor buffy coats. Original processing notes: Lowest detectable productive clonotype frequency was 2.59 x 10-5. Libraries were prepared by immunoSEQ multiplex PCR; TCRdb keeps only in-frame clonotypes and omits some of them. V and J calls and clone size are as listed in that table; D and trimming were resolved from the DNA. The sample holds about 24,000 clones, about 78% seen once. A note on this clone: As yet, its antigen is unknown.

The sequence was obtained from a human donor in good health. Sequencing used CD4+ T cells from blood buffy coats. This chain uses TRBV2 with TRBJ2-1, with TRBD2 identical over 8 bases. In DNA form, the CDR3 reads TGTGCCAGCAGTGGGGTAGCGGGGTCGGCGAATGAGCAGTTCTTC. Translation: CASSGVAGSANEQFF.